Sequencing of this T cell receptor beta chain was carried out in a study of cytomegalovirus exposure and HLA in healthy donors. This clone has a single count. The CDR3 runs 15 residues. V was clipped by 4 bases and J by 6 bases, with 19 bases between them. CDR1 is LNHNV and CDR2 is YYDKDF in the germline V gene (reference sequence). Data came from immunoSEQ multiplex PCR; TCRdb stores just in-frame clones and leaves some out. The sample carries around 150,000 clones, about 89% recorded once. The source is a woman aged 18 to 35 in good health and CMV-seropositive. The sample taken for sequencing was PBMCs. V is TRBV15 and J is TRBJ2-7, with D tentatively TRBD2 (7 bases). DNA for the CDR3: TGTGCCACCAGCATGCTTGCGGGGGCTTTATCCGAGCAGTACTTC. Amino acids: CATSMLAGALSEQYF.